A single sample gave rise to the 23 T cell receptor beta chains below, sequenced in a study of blood T cells in healthy people across ages. The use of a sample-barcoded 5' primer and a J-beta primer mix characterized a second PCR of roughly 6 to 11 cycles. Each CDR3 protein gets one entry after TCRdb re-called the 5' RACE reads with MiXCR. The sample lists 1.5 million to 2 million distinct CDR3 sequences, roughly two fifths occurring once. Sequencing was done on a sample of blood. The receptors were sampled from a human donor in good health.

The chain links TRBV20-1 to TRBJ2-5; 9 nucleotides match TRBD1. The DNA end favors TRBJ2-7, so the J call may be wrong. The CDR3 has 13 amino acids. CDR1 is DFQATT, CDR2 SNEGSKA, per germline (reference sequence). This chain's CDR3 is CSARGTGGDEQYF. The CDR3 DNA follows: TGCAGTGCTAGGGGAACAGGGGGCGACGAGCAGTACTTC.

The chain has TRBV7-9 and TRBJ1-5; D is perhaps TRBD1 (6 bases). The V gene lost 4 bases and the J gene lost 1 base, with 14 bases spanning the gap. Germline values: CDR1 SEHNR, CDR2 FQNEAQ (reference sequence). CDR3 length: 16 amino acids. In DNA, the CDR3 is TGTGCCAGCAGCTCCACAGGGAAAAAGAGCAATCAGCCCCAGCATTTT. It is translated as CASSSTGKKSNQPQHF.

The gene calls are TRBV12-3 or TRBV12-4 and TRBJ2-1; 9 bases are shared with TRBD1. The CDR3 totals 15 residues. V was pared by 7 bases and J by 13 bases, with 17 bases of the junction left unmatched. CDR3 sequence reads: CASTSSGTGKETQFF. The CDR3 nucleotides are TGTGCCAGCACCTCCAGCGGGACAGGGAAAGAGACCCAGTTCTTC.

The chain links TRBV7-9 to TRBJ2-6, with D unclear. Germline CDR1 SEHNR, CDR2 FQNEAQ (reference sequence). This CDR3 comprises 17 residues. V shed 5 bases and J shed 0 bases, with 14 bases lying between them. The CDR3 here is CASSQTAPLSGANVLTF. Written as DNA, the CDR3 is TGTGCCAGCAGCCAGACGGCTCCACTCTCTGGGGCCAACGTCCTGACTTTC.

This chain links TRBV6-1 with TRBJ2-3; D is ambiguous. CDR1 and CDR2 from the germline V gene are MNHNS and SASEGT. Trimming cost V 4 bases and J 2 bases, with 19 bases left between them. CDR3 length: 17 amino acids. In nucleotides, the CDR3 is TGTGCCAGCAGTGTTTTGGAAGAGCACGTTTCCACAGATACGCAGTATTTT. Translated, it gives CASSVLEEHVSTDTQYF.

This clonotype was found once. V gene TRBV7-2 combines with J gene TRBJ2-4, with 10 bases aligning to TRBD2. Matching the DNA end better, TRBJ2-7 makes the J call doubtful. This CDR3 spans 15 amino acids. Germline assignment: CDR1 SGHTA and CDR2 FQGNSA. The CDR3 is CASSQSSGGLYEQYF. CDR3 DNA sequence: TGTGCCAGCAGCCAGTCTAGCGGGGGTCTTTACGAGCAGTACTTC.

This clonotype was seen a few times. The rearrangement uses TRBV7-2 and TRBJ2-7; D remains ambiguous. V was cut by 7 bases and J by 3 bases, with 16 bases left in between. The germline CDR1 and CDR2 sequences are SGHTA and FQGNSA. The CDR3 loop spans 14 amino acids. The CDR3 DNA is TGTGCCAGCAACCCGTTGGGCGAAGGCTACGAGCAGTACTTC. Translating gives CASNPLGEGYEQYF. The entire variable domain, with the rest obtained from reference TRBV7-2 and TRBJ2-7, is as follows: GAGVSQSPSNKVTEKGKDVELRCDPISGHTALYWYRQSLGQGLEFLIYFQGNSAPDKSGLPSDRFSAERTGGSVSTLTIQRTQQEDSAVYLCASNPLGEGYEQYFGPGTRLTVT.

This rearrangement joins TRBV10-2 to TRBJ2-4; D is undetermined. Gene TRBJ2-7 matches the end of the DNA better, so the J call may be wrong. Germline V CDR1 and CDR2: WSHSY, SAAADI. The CDR3 has 12 residues. This CDR3 reads CASSESPHEQYF. For the CDR3, the DNA is TGCGCCAGCAGTGAGTCGCCGCACGAGCAGTACTTC.

This clonotype was observed a handful of times. This rearrangement joins TRBV29-1 to TRBJ1-1; D might be TRBD1 (5 bases). The CDR3 sequence is 14 residues long. The germline V gene has CDR1 SQVTM and CDR2 ANQGSEA. V lost 5 bases and J 0 bases, leaving 13 bases between the germline ends. The CDR3: CSVRRQTMNTEAFF. CDR3 coding DNA: TGCAGCGTTAGGCGACAGACCATGAACACTGAAGCTTTCTTT.

This clonotype was seen a handful of times. The chain recombines TRBV9 with TRBJ2-7, with TRBD1 as a possible D gene (5 bases). The CDR3 sequence is 15 residues long. Germline CDR1 SGDLS, CDR2 YYNGEE. V was shortened by 2 bases and J by 4 bases, with 16 bases between the two germline ends. Here the CDR3 reads CASSVSQTAFYEQYF. CDR3 nucleotides: TGTGCCAGCAGCGTTAGTCAGACAGCTTTTTACGAGCAGTACTTC. The full variable domain, completed using reference TRBV9 and TRBJ2-7, is DSGVTQTPKHLITATGQRVTLRCSPRSGDLSVYWYQQSLDQGLQFLIQYYNGEERAKGNILERFSAQQFPDLHSELNLSSLELGDSALYFCASSVSQTAFYEQYFGPGTRLTVT.

The chain couples TRBV2 to TRBJ2-4; unclear D gene. V lost 3 bases and J 8 bases, leaving 11 bases between the germline ends. Germline CDR1 and CDR2: SNHLY and FYNNEI. The CDR3 sequence is 13 residues long. CDR3 sequence (DNA): TGTGCCAGCAGTGATTTTACCGAGGACATTCAGTACTTC. Translated: CASSDFTEDIQYF.

V usage is TRBV7-8 and J usage is TRBJ1-1, with D uncertain. Trimming removed 2 bases at V and 8 bases at J, with 15 bases between. There are 14 residues in the CDR3. The V gene's germline CDR1 is SGHVS and CDR2 FQNEAQ. DNA of the CDR3: TGTGCCAGCAGCTTATCACGTCCTCCTTCGGAAGCTTTCTTT. This gives the protein CASSLSRPPSEAFF.

The chain links TRBV27 to TRBJ2-4; TRBD1 is a possible D gene (6 bases). The CDR3 has 14 amino acids. Germline V gene sequence: CDR1 MNHEY, CDR2 SMNVEV (reference sequence). Trimming removed 6 bases from V and 13 bases from J, with 22 bases in between. The CDR3 region has the DNA TGTGCCAGCAGAGCTGAGGGACATTCCTACGAACAGTACTTC. This translates into CASRAEGHSYEQYF.

The CDR3 protein is CSVEGGNMEQFF. In DNA form, the CDR3 reads TGCAGCGTTGAGGGGGGAAACATGGAGCAGTTCTTC. The chain recombines TRBV29-1 with TRBJ2-1; D possibly corresponds to TRBD2 (6 bases). Deletions cut 3 bases from V and 10 bases from J, with 13 bases between. The CDR3 contains 12 residues. Looked up from germline, CDR1 is SQVTM and CDR2 is ANQGSEA.

At least ten counts were recorded for this clonotype. This rearrangement joins TRBV12-3 or TRBV12-4 to TRBJ2-7; no clear D gene. This CDR3 is built from 12 residues. V was cut by 4 bases and J by 0 bases, with 4 bases left in between. CDR3 in DNA: TGTGCCAGCAGTTACGTCTCCTACGAGCAGTACTTC. Encoded protein: CASSYVSYEQYF.

This clonotype was detected a few times. J is TRBJ2-4 and V is TRBV20-1; 8 bases line up with TRBD1. Germline V gene data show CDR1 as DFQATT and CDR2 as SNEGSKA (reference sequence). This CDR3 spans 19 amino acids. Trimming removed 5 bases from V and 0 bases from J; junction bases left unmatched: 18. Here the CDR3 reads CSARNAPYRGDIAKNIQYF. CDR3 nucleotides: TGCAGTGCTCGAAATGCCCCTTACAGGGGGGATATAGCCAAAAACATTCAGTACTTC.

On this clonotype: The CDR3 does not close with the conserved phenylalanine or tryptophan, likely indicating a read error. This chain uses TRBV28 with TRBJ1-2; a weak D match, TRBD1 (6 bases). The CDR3 runs to 15 residues. V lost 3 bases and J 6 bases, leaving 17 bases between the germline ends. CDR1 MDHEN and CDR2 SYDVKM come from the germline V gene. The CDR3 protein is CASSLQGILSDGYTY. The CDR3 nucleotides read TGTGCCAGCAGTTTGCAGGGGATTCTTTCGGATGGCTACACCTAC.

The V call is TRBV7-2, the J call TRBJ2-1; 7 nucleotides agree with TRBD2. V was pared by 5 bases and J by 14 bases, with 15 bases of the junction left unmatched. The CDR3 runs to 14 residues. The germline V gene encodes CDR1 SGHTA and CDR2 FQGNSA. The CDR3 sequence: CASSLGLVSQGKFF. The CDR3 DNA sequence: TGTGCCAGCAGCCTAGGACTAGTTTCTCAAGGCAAGTTCTTC. The variable domain in full, with the rest retrieved from reference TRBV7-2 and TRBJ2-1, is GAGVSQSPSNKVTEKGKDVELRCDPISGHTALYWYRQSLGQGLEFLIYFQGNSAPDKSGLPSDRFSAERTGGSVSTLTIQRTQQEDSAVYLCASSLGLVSQGKFFGPGTRLTVL.

This clonotype has more than one count but fewer than ten. This rearrangement joins TRBV12-3 or TRBV12-4 to TRBJ1-5; D is uncertain. This CDR3 has 12 amino acids. V was shortened by 6 bases and J by 6 bases, with 9 bases between the two germline ends. DNA for the CDR3: TGTGCCAGCAGAAGGGATGCTCAGCCCCAGCATTTT. Amino acids: CASRRDAQPQHF.

The chain employs TRBV6-6 and TRBJ2-7; D could derive from TRBD1 or TRBD2 (6 bases each). The germline gives CDR1 MNHNY, CDR2 SVGAGI (reference sequence). V shed 6 bases and J shed 2 bases, with 20 bases lying between them. The CDR3 is 16 amino acids. CDR3 nucleotides: TGTGCCAGCAGCTTCGGGGACATCGGGAGACCCTACGAGCAGTACTTC. This codes for CASSFGDIGRPYEQYF.

The genes are TRBV20-1 and TRBJ2-7, with a possible D match to TRBD2 (6 bases). Germline V gene data show CDR1 as DFQATT and CDR2 as SNEGSKA (reference sequence). V lost 5 bases and J lost 5, with 19 bases in between. This CDR3 contains 14 residues. CDR3 in amino acids: CSALPILAYHEQYF. CDR3 DNA sequence: TGCAGTGCTCTCCCTATTCTAGCGTACCACGAGCAGTACTTC.

This clonotype has at least ten counts. The genes are TRBV5-1 and TRBJ2-3; D might be TRBD1 or TRBD2, each matching 5 bases. Per the germline V gene, CDR1 is SGHRS and CDR2 is YFSETQ. Trimming pared 0 bases from V and 1 base from J, leaving 12 bases between. The CDR3 has 16 amino acids. CDR3 nucleotides: TGCGCCAGCAGCTTGGCTCAAACGGGACGCACAGATACGCAGTATTTT. Encoded protein: CASSLAQTGRTDTQYF.

The rearrangement joins TRBV20-1 to TRBJ1-2; D is ambiguous. Between the trimmed V and J ends, which lost 6 bases and 1 base, there was a span of 30 bases. CDR3 size: 19 residues. Germline V gives CDR1 DFQATT, CDR2 SNEGSKA (reference sequence). CDR3 region: CSAIYLRHGSLRDNYGYTF. The CDR3, as DNA: TGCAGTGCGATATACCTACGCCACGGATCCCTGAGGGATAACTATGGCTACACCTTC.